What follows are 2 T cell receptor beta chains derived from one specimen sequenced in a study of response to subunit inactivated influenza vaccine. From the RT-PCR reads, TCRdb called clonotypes with MiXCR, one entry per CDR3 protein. Of about 170,000 distinct CDR3 sequences detected, 9.5% to 15% appear once; the ten largest clones hold 25% to 30%. These data were likewise used in another study, on T cells expressing NK-cell markers. That report notes: Template switching by 5'RACE with UMIs generated the TCR beta cDNA.

Specimen: CD8+ T cells sorted from PBMCs, collected 11 to 12 days after vaccination. The receptor set was obtained from a man between 45 and 60 years old who received an inactivated influenza vaccine.

J is TRBJ2-3 and V is TRBV7-9, with a possible D match to TRBD1 (6 bases). CDR3 length: 16 residues. Deletions cut 5 bases from V and 4 bases from J, with 19 bases between. Germline CDR1 and CDR2: SEHNR and FQNEAQ (reference sequence). The CDR3 is CASSPTWQGLADTQYF. The CDR3 DNA follows: TGTGCCAGCAGCCCAACCTGGCAGGGGCTCGCAGATACGCAGTATTTT. Complete variable domain (other parts from reference TRBV7-9 and TRBJ2-3): DTGVSQNPRHKITKRGQNVTFRCDPISEHNRLYWYRQTLGQGPEFLTYFQNEAQLEKSRLLSDRFSAERPKGSFSTLEIQRTEQGDSAMYLCASSPTWQGLADTQYFGPGTRLTVL.

This clonotype has a count of ten or more. The chain carries TRBV6-2 or TRBV6-3 and TRBJ2-1; possibly TRBD1 or TRBD2 for D (5 bases each). CDR1 and CDR2 from the germline V gene are MNHEY and SVGEGT. V was cut by 10 bases and J by 8 bases, with 18 bases left in between. The CDR3 loop spans 13 amino acids. The CDR3 loop reads CATTRGAVDEQFF. In nucleotides, the CDR3 is TGTGCCACCACCAGAGGGGCGGTCGATGAGCAGTTCTTC.